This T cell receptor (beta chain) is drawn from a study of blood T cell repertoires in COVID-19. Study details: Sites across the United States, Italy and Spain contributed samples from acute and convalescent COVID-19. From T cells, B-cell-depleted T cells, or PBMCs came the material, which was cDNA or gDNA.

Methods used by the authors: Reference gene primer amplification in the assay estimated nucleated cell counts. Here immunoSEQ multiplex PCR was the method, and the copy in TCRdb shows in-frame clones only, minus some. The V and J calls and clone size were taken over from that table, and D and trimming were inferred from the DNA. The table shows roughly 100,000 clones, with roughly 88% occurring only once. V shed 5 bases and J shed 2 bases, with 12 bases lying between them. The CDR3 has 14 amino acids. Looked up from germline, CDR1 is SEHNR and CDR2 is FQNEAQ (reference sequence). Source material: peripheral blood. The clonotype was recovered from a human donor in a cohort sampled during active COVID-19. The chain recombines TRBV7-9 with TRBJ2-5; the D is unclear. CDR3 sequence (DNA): TGTGCCAGCAGCCCACTACTGTTACAAGAGACCCAGTACTTC. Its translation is CASSPLLLQETQYF.